The rows below give T cell receptor beta chains drawn from one sample of a study of tumor and adjacent non-tumor tissue in lung cancer. Via MiXCR, TCRdb re-called the multiplex PCR reads, giving one row per CDR3 protein. The table has approximately 80,000 distinct CDR3 sequences, roughly 80% seen once. Specimen: distant non-tumor lung tissue. The receptors shown here come from a man between 60 and 75 years old with non-small cell lung cancer. CDR3s include the opening cysteine and the closing phenylalanine or tryptophan. Fields, in order: V gene, J gene, clone size, CDR3 protein. The size entry is marked missing in some rows and otherwise reads once, few, many or a size class.

v_gene: TRBV11-2; j_gene: TRBJ2-6; abundance: NA; CDR3aa: CASSLVSKDRPYEANVLTF
v_gene: TRBV10-3; j_gene: TRBJ1-2; abundance: NA; CDR3aa: CAISEQRQYGYTF
v_gene: TRBV6-2/TRBV6-3; j_gene: TRBJ2-1; abundance: NA; CDR3aa: CASHSAGTPRMGQFF
v_gene: TRBV7-3; j_gene: TRBJ2-1; abundance: NA; CDR3aa: CASSLDRQNEKFF
v_gene: TRBV4-3; j_gene: TRBJ2-4; abundance: once; CDR3aa: CASSQDRAGNAIQYF
v_gene: TRBV11-2; j_gene: TRBJ2-6; abundance: NA; CDR3aa: CASSPTGGGATGAYVLTF
v_gene: TRBV20-1; j_gene: TRBJ2-3; abundance: NA; CDR3aa: CSDPKGLAGIDTQYF
v_gene: TRBV11-2; j_gene: TRBJ2-3; abundance: NA; CDR3aa: CASNFLAGGVQRYF
v_gene: TRBV12-3/TRBV12-4; j_gene: TRBJ1-5; abundance: NA; CDR3aa: CVSCLGEGGQPQHF
v_gene: TRBV20-1; j_gene: TRBJ1-6; abundance: many; CDR3aa: CSARQGQSPLHF
v_gene: TRBV20-1; j_gene: TRBJ1-5; abundance: once; CDR3aa: CSVQGAFSNQLQHF
v_gene: TRBV5-4; j_gene: TRBJ2-3; abundance: many; CDR3aa: CASTGASTDTQYF
v_gene: TRBV7-9; j_gene: TRBJ2-7; abundance: NA; CDR3aa: CASNKGASYEQYF
v_gene: TRBV20-1; j_gene: TRBJ2-2; abundance: NA; CDR3aa: CSATRRVGVTGELFF
v_gene: TRBV6-5; j_gene: TRBJ2-3; abundance: NA; CDR3aa: CANNAGTNTQYF
v_gene: TRBV11-3; j_gene: TRBJ2-3; abundance: NA; CDR3aa: CLSSLETRREEYF
v_gene: TRBV5-1; j_gene: TRBJ2-5; abundance: NA; CDR3aa: CASSLGAGGGETQYF
v_gene: TRBV20-1; j_gene: TRBJ2-3; abundance: NA; CDR3aa: CSDRVPSEGDSTDTQYF
v_gene: TRBV4-3; j_gene: TRBJ2-1; abundance: NA; CDR3aa: CDSSQDLEASSYNEQFF
v_gene: TRBV11-3; j_gene: TRBJ2-2; abundance: NA; CDR3aa: CASSSRGAGAYRAGELFF
v_gene: TRBV12-3/TRBV12-4; j_gene: TRBJ2-5; abundance: NA; CDR3aa: CASSMPNSQETQYF
v_gene: TRBV4-1; j_gene: TRBJ1-5; abundance: NA; CDR3aa: CASSQVWGHLKQSQHF
v_gene: TRBV28; j_gene: TRBJ1-5; abundance: NA; CDR3aa: CTSTTGPLVLSNQPQHF
v_gene: TRBV20-1; j_gene: TRBJ2-3; abundance: NA; CDR3aa: CCAIDPRGAETQYF
v_gene: TRBV11-2; j_gene: TRBJ2-5; abundance: NA; CDR3aa: CASSDAGNSTGEETQHF
v_gene: TRBV28; j_gene: TRBJ2-4; abundance: NA; CDR3aa: CARRRKIRDF
v_gene: TRBV7-2; j_gene: TRBJ2-3; abundance: few; CDR3aa: CASSSWEGPTDTQYF
v_gene: TRBV11-1; j_gene: TRBJ1-4; abundance: NA; CDR3aa: CASSGASSRDEKLFF
v_gene: TRBV12-3/TRBV12-4; j_gene: TRBJ2-7; abundance: NA; CDR3aa: CASSMAGQAYEQYF
v_gene: TRBV20-1; j_gene: TRBJ2-1; abundance: many; CDR3aa: CSARLAGVIEQFF
v_gene: TRBV29-1; j_gene: TRBJ2-5; abundance: NA; CDR3aa: CSVWQTETQYF
v_gene: TRBV11-3; j_gene: TRBJ2-1; abundance: NA; CDR3aa: CASSSVAPPSEQFF
v_gene: TRBV11-2; j_gene: TRBJ2-2; abundance: NA; CDR3aa: CANSSRGAGAYGAGDLFF
v_gene: TRBV6-2/TRBV6-3; j_gene: TRBJ2-1; abundance: NA; CDR3aa: CAGRDTSGSEQFF